A single T cell receptor beta chain is shown here with its context. What antigen it recognizes has not been identified. No qualities accompany the bases; no much larger clone lies one base away. The data belong to a study of post-analysis software for immune sequencing data (dated by TCRdb to 2013 to 2016). About the full investigation: Recorded disease courses included relapsing-remitting, secondary progressive and progressive-relapsing multiple sclerosis, with some patients lacking subtype annotation. The patient repertoires were set against 10 to 11 previously published healthy control repertoires from donors whose ages ranged from 6 to 25 years. A subset of samples was prepared in parallel using single-end sample barcoding, then pooled and co-amplified after Illumina adapter ligation. General conclusions and limits of the study: The multiple sclerosis patient group was slightly younger than the control group. When samples were clustered directly using the F measure, samples prepared in the same batch co-clustered strongly, which prompted a batch-effect correction. Roughly 5 TRBV segments, including TRBV5-6, TRBV5-1 and TRBV20-1, were significantly more frequent in patients than controls. Compared with controls, multiple sclerosis patients had significantly lower normalized Chao1 diversity, a finding suggesting substantial peripheral T-cell clonal expansion.

Looking up the germline V gene (reference sequence) yields CDR1 LGHDT and CDR2 YNNKEL. The CDR3 covers 15 residues, taking in both the cysteine and the phenylalanine. Left in the record is the CDR3 DNA by itself, 45 bases read in frame from the first base. V and J are truncated by 5 bases and 5 bases respectively, leaving an intervening sequence of 18 bases. Receptor amplification or capture employed PCR. TCRdb records Illumina HiSeq 2500 as the sequencer. To reduce PCR and sequencing biases, unique molecular identifiers were incorporated into the TCR beta cDNA libraries. Approximately 500,000 cDNA molecules were obtained for every 1 to 10 million input T cells, so each molecule roughly corresponded to one T cell. Patient libraries were prepared and sequenced with the same protocol used for the earlier healthy control dataset. Samples belonging to the same batch were prepared together, multiplexed and sequenced on a shared HiSeq lane. As for the original processing: Raw barcoded reads were processed with MIGEC, and single-read molecular identifier groups were discarded before consensus assembly and CDR3 extraction. Clonotype tables were post-analysed with VDJtools, and diversity was normalized by down-sampling all datasets to the smallest sample size. To correct batch-related cross-sample contamination, repertoire overlap clustering matched CDR3 amino acid sequences but not nucleotide sequences. TCRdb redid the processing of the public reads, applying fastp at Q25 and MiXCR, and retained in-frame beta chains. Every CDR3 protein is listed once, alongside the most common genes and DNA of its rows. In this record, the V and J calls reflect TCRdb's handling and not the investigators' own analysis. The sample table records more than 500,000 distinct CDR3 sequences; around a third of these occur just once. The ten largest make up 5% to 6% of the sample.

TCR beta repertoires were profiled from peripheral blood of roughly 13 young patients with multiple sclerosis to demonstrate the VDJtools post-analysis software. The multiple sclerosis patients were children and adolescents between about 6 and 15 years of age. This TCR came from a girl under 18 with multiple sclerosis. Sequencing input: blood. The chain links TRBV3-1 with TRBJ2-5; the D segment might be TRBD1 or TRBD2, since each matches 6 bases. The DNA reads TGTGCCAGCAGCGCGAGGGGGGTGCTAAGGGAGACCCAGTACTTC. It is translated as CASSARGVLRETQYF.